This TCR beta chain was recorded in a study of TIL therapy for anti-PD-1-resistant metastatic lung cancer (dated by TCRdb to the early 2020s). Background for the entire study: Before any PD-1/PD-L1 blockade was given, tumors were harvested, nivolumab was then administered, and patients who progressed went on to receive lymphodepletion, an infusion of expanded TIL, and IL-2. The cohort was predominantly lung adenocarcinoma, with a handful of EGFR-mutant and two ALK-rearranged tumors, and half of patients were current or former smokers. Clonotypes were tracked across tumor, expanded TIL product and serial blood samples by T cell receptor beta sequencing of tumor and peripheral blood. Across the cohort, whole-exome sequencing showed a median non-synonymous tumor mutation burden of approximately 1.5 mutations per megabase. Among the enrolled patients, the median age was nearly 55 years (range 38-75), and the median tumor PD-L1 proportion score was less than 6.5%. General study outcomes and caveats: Generalizability was limited because the cohort was highly selected, with more treatment-naive, never-smoker and oncogene-addicted patients included than is typical. The study protocol defined all tumor marker inferences as exploratory. The baseline peripheral repertoire was partially replaced by infused TIL clonotypes, which then decayed over months, and no apparent association between persistence and response was found.

TCR beta CDR3 regions were amplified from genomic DNA with the immunoSEQ v3 hsTCRB kit using bias-controlled multiplex PCR. TCR libraries were sequenced on an Illumina NextSeq 500 to around 2 million read pairs for survey level or roughly 4.5-6 million for deep level. Concerning the study's data processing: V, D and J genes were assigned, non-productive sequences were removed, and clonality was reported by immunoSEQ Analyzer software. Repertoires were compared using productive Simpson clonality and Morisita overlap index of productive TRB rearrangements between infused TIL and blood. For each clone in blood, the absolute clonotype count was estimated by multiplying the lymphocyte count by the CD3+ fraction and by the clone's productive frequency. What TCRdb holds here is the immuneACCESS table cut down to in-frame rearrangements. Part of the clones is not present; checked against another copy, under half of the missing clones reflect an unresolved V gene, and the others are unexplained. The DNA was the basis for D and trimming; V, J and clone size are from that table. This sample gives tens of thousands of clones in total; 70% to 90% of them show up just once. The ten most abundant clones make up around 5% of the sample.

The time point label corresponds to: pre-treatment sample, taken before nivolumab and TIL therapy. Adults with stage 4 NSCLC were enrolled in a dual-center phase I trial from late 2017 to early 2020. The samples were obtained from a phase I trial that was single-arm and open-label and tested tumor-infiltrating lymphocyte therapy combined with nivolumab in advanced non-small cell lung cancer. Blood mononuclear cells were isolated from EDTA tubes by Ficoll gradient and were snap-frozen as pellets, and DNA was extracted with a Qiagen mini-prep kit. Remarks on this clone: The target of this receptor is not known. The input lacks base qualities; no much larger clone sits a single base away.

The germline V gene (reference sequence) supplies CDR1 GTSNPN and CDR2 SVGIG. The germline V and J ends show losses of 8 bases and 5 bases respectively, and no gene match explains 9 bases of the junction. Reading from cysteine to phenylalanine, the CDR3 counts 14 amino acids. Only CDR3 DNA remains: 42 bases, in frame from the first base. The specimen comprised blood, sampled at baseline. The clonotype was recovered from a person between 25 and 80 years old with non-small cell lung cancer. Here the chain combines TRBV30 and TRBJ2-5; 12 central nucleotides agree with TRBD1. The encoded CDR3 is CATRGTGGGETQYF. The DNA sequence is given as TGTGCCACGCGGGGGACAGGGGGCGGCGAGACCCAGTACTTC.